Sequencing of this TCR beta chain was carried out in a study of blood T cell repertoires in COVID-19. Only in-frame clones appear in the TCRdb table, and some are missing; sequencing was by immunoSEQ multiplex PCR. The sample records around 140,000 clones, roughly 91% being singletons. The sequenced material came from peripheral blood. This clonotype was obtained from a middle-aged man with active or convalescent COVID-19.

CDR3 residues: CASSLEDSKNTEAFF. CDR3 sequence (DNA): TGCGCCAGCAGCTTGGAGGACAGCAAGAACACTGAAGCTTTCTTT. V and J are TRBV5-1 and TRBJ1-1; possible D gene TRBD1, 6 bases. The CDR3 covers 15 residues. Germline CDR1 is SGHRS and CDR2 is YFSETQ. The ends were cut back, 0 bases at V and 1 base at J, with 10 bases in the middle.